This TCR beta chain derives from a study of T-cell memory formation after mild COVID-19. Study in general: Largely donor-specific sequence clusters came from two donors.

On this clonotype: Its antigen is not known.

The CDR3 covers 13 residues. V shed 5 bases and J 3 bases; nucleotides not matched to a gene: 4. Germline V gene data show CDR1 as MNHEY and CDR2 as SVGAGI. After 5'RACE with constant-segment primers, TCR alpha and TCR beta cDNA libraries carrying sample barcodes and UMIs were obtained. Via MiXCR, TCRdb re-called the 5' RACE reads, giving one row per CDR3 protein. The sample consists of about 110,000 distinct CDR3 sequences, roughly an eighth of them appearing once. Regarding the study as a whole: CD4+ contracting clones were found mainly in CM and EM, and CD8+ ones in EMRA. Second-wave clones that peaked on day 37 lacked confirmed SARS-CoV-2 specificity.

The TCR originated in a man aged 18 to 29 who had mild COVID-19 (a few samples of this study predate the infection). Cell type and time point are not known. Specimen: PBMCs or a T cell subset sorted from them (not recorded which). V usage is TRBV6-5 and J usage is TRBJ2-7; the match to TRBD1 covers 7 bases. The CDR3 protein is CASSTYRGYEQYF. CDR3 DNA: TGTGCCAGCAGTACATACAGGGGCTACGAGCAGTACTTC.